This T cell receptor (beta chain) was captured by sequencing in a study of shared clonotypes between healthy human individuals. V shed 2 bases, J shed 7 bases, and the junction held 14 bases outside the gene matches. This CDR3 has 16 residues. Germline loops: CDR1 SEHNR, CDR2 FQNEAQ (reference sequence). As defined, naive CD8 cells were CD45RO-negative and positively selected for CCR7, with terminally differentiated effector memory CD45RA+ cells excluded. Clones were read by immunoSEQ multiplex PCR, and TCRdb kept only the in-frame ones, dropping some. The sample has about 700,000 clones, about 90% seen once.

The TCR comes from a man in his thirties or forties in good health. The chain is built from TRBV7-9 and TRBJ2-7; 7 nucleotides line up with TRBD1. Sequencing was performed on naive CD8+ T cells sorted from blood. CDR3 bases: TGTGCCAGCAGCTTACCGGGTGGGACGCCGGACAGGGAGCAGTACTTC. It codes for CASSLPGGTPDREQYF.